The 24 T cell receptor beta chains in this list originate from one sample, sequenced in a study of blood T cell repertoires in COVID-19. Using immunoSEQ multiplex PCR, the repertoire was profiled, and TCRdb retains in-frame clones only, with some absent. The sample shows under 200,000 clones, 75% to 85% of them seen only once. Sequences were obtained from peripheral blood. These receptors were collected from a human donor in a cohort sampled during active COVID-19.

This chain connects TRBV19 to TRBJ2-7; 9 bases match TRBD2. Unmatched junction bases numbered 9, after V lost 7 bases and J lost 2 bases. Germline V gives CDR1 LNHDA, CDR2 SQIVND (reference sequence). This CDR3 comprises 15 residues. The CDR3 reads CASTNGGLAPYEQYF. The CDR3 DNA follows: TGTGCCAGTACCAACGGGGGACTAGCCCCCTACGAGCAGTACTTC.

This clone came up a few times. The chain carries TRBV7-9 and TRBJ2-5; 8 bases are a match to TRBD1. CDR3 length: 14 residues. Per the germline V gene, CDR1 is SEHNR and CDR2 is FQNEAQ (reference sequence). V shed 4 bases, J shed 5 bases, and the junction held 6 bases outside the gene matches. CDR3 DNA: TGTGCCAGCAGCTCCACAGGGGGGTGGGAGACCCAGTACTTC. Its protein product is CASSSTGGWETQYF.

The chain links TRBV7-9 to TRBJ2-7; 10 bases fit TRBD2. The V gene's germline CDR1 is SEHNR and CDR2 FQNEAQ (reference sequence). V trimming: 4 bases; J trimming: 2 bases; junction bases outside the gene matches: 17. This CDR3 is built from 19 residues. The CDR3 spells CASSSGSGGYLLTTYEQYF. As DNA, the CDR3 is TGTGCCAGCAGCTCAGGTAGCGGGGGGTACTTGTTAACAACCTACGAGCAGTACTTC.

The chain recombines TRBV10-3 with TRBJ2-6; TRBD1 aligns across 8 bases. The ends lost 6 bases at V and 4 bases at J; junction bases unmatched: 11. This CDR3 comprises 17 residues. From germline, CDR1 is ENHRY and CDR2 SYGVKD. The CDR3: CAIRRGQGVSGANVLTF. The CDR3 DNA reads as TGTGCCATCAGGAGAGGACAGGGTGTATCAGGGGCCAACGTCCTGACTTTC.

This clone was counted many times. V gene TRBV7-8 combines with J gene TRBJ2-5, with D perhaps matching TRBD1 (6 bases). The V end was cut by 6 bases, the J end by 0 bases, with 8 bases between. Germline V lookup: CDR1 SGHVS, CDR2 FQNEAQ. This CDR3 has 13 residues. CDR3 sequence reads: CASRRDNQETQYF. The CDR3 DNA reads TGTGCCAGCAGGAGGGACAACCAAGAGACCCAGTACTTC.

V usage is TRBV6-6 and J usage is TRBJ1-3, with D unclear. V was cut by 0 bases and J by 0 bases, with 6 bases left in between. Germline V CDR1 and CDR2: MNHNY, SVGAGI (reference sequence). CDR3 size: 15 residues. In nucleotides, the CDR3 is TGTGCCAGCAGTTACTCGACGGGCTCTGGAAACACCATATATTTT. It encodes CASSYSTGSGNTIYF.

This chain connects TRBV25-1 to TRBJ2-5, with TRBD2 as a possible D gene (5 bases). Trimming removed 3 bases at V and 1 base at J, with 12 bases between. This CDR3 is 15 amino acids long. Germline V gene lookup returns CDR1 MGHDK and CDR2 SYGVNS. CDR3 nucleotide sequence: TGTGCCAGCAGTGAGGGCGGGTTCGCCCAAGAGACCCAGTACTTC. The encoded protein is CASSEGGFAQETQYF.

J is TRBJ2-7 and V is TRBV4-2; tentatively, D is TRBD1 (5 bases). V lost 0 bases to trimming and J lost 5 bases, with 11 bases between them. Germline V gene sequence: CDR1 LGHNA, CDR2 YNFKEQ. The CDR3 spans 14 residues. CDR3 protein: CASSQDNKGDEQYF. The CDR3, as DNA: TGTGCCAGCAGCCAAGATAATAAAGGGGACGAGCAGTACTTC.

This chain uses TRBV19 with TRBJ1-2; possibly TRBD1 for D (5 bases). V lost 7 bases, J lost 2 bases, and 23 bases lay in between. CDR1 is LNHDA, CDR2 SQIVND, per germline (reference sequence). The CDR3 contains 17 residues. CDR3 in amino acids: CASIYGTRGALNYGYTF. DNA for the CDR3: TGTGCCAGTATTTACGGGACTCGAGGGGCCTTAAACTATGGCTACACCTTC. Using reference TRBV19 and TRBJ1-2 for the parts outside the CDR3, the full variable domain is DGGITQSPKYLFRKEGQNVTLSCEQNLNHDAMYWYRQDPGQGLRLIYYSQIVNDFQKGDIAEGYSVSREKKESFPLTVTSAQKNPTAFYLCASIYGTRGALNYGYTFGSGTRLTVV.

The CDR3 DNA sequence: TGTGCCAGCAGCAAGGACAGGGAGTCTCTTTCTGGGGCCAACGTCCTGACTTTC. Its protein product is CASSKDRESLSGANVLTF. The rearrangement uses TRBV7-2 and TRBJ2-6; TRBD1 aligns across 8 bases. Germline V gives CDR1 SGHTA, CDR2 FQGNSA. The CDR3 runs to 18 residues. V shed 5 bases and J 1 base; nucleotides not matched to a gene: 10.

The CDR3 is CASSGTGGAIRSYTF. CDR3 nucleotide sequence: TGTGCCAGCAGTGGGACAGGGGGCGCGATTAGGAGCTACACCTTC. The V and J genes are TRBV6-2 or TRBV6-3 and TRBJ1-2; TRBD1 agrees at 12 bases. V was pared by 5 bases and J by 9 bases, with 10 bases of the junction left unmatched. Germline CDR1 MNHEY, CDR2 SVGEGT. The CDR3 has 15 residues.

The chain couples TRBV3-1 (or the pseudogene TRBV3-2) to TRBJ1-2, with a possible D match to TRBD1 (6 bases). This CDR3 comprises 14 residues. Germline CDR1 reads LGHDT; CDR2 reads YNNKEL (reference sequence). V lost 0 bases to trimming and J lost 7 bases, with 12 bases between them. DNA for the CDR3: TGTGCCAGCAGCCAAGATCACAGGGTCGGTGGCTACACCTTC. Protein: CASSQDHRVGGYTF.

The chain combines TRBV3-1 (or the pseudogene TRBV3-2) with TRBJ2-1; 10 bases align to TRBD2. Germline values: CDR1 LGHDT, CDR2 YNNKEL (reference sequence). CDR3 length: 16 amino acids. The V segment lost 0 bases and the J segment 6 bases; nucleotides outside the gene matches: 5. For the CDR3, the DNA is TGTGCCAGCAGCCAAGATTCAGGGACTAGCGCCAATGAGCAGTTCTTC. This translates into CASSQDSGTSANEQFF.

This chain links TRBV29-1 with TRBJ2-5; maybe TRBD1 (5 bases). The V end was cut by 4 bases, the J end by 2 bases, with 8 bases between. The CDR3 has 12 amino acids. Germline CDR1 is SQVTM and CDR2 is ANQGSEA. CDR3 in amino acids: CSVGRAQETQYF. Written as DNA, the CDR3 is TGCAGCGTTGGCAGGGCTCAAGAGACCCAGTACTTC.

The genes are TRBV3-1 (or the pseudogene TRBV3-2) and TRBJ2-2, with a possible D match to TRBD1 (6 bases). Germline V gives CDR1 LGHDT, CDR2 YNNKEL (reference sequence). Trimming shortened V by 1 base and J by 5 bases, and 14 bases separated the two germline ends. The CDR3 spans 16 residues. CDR3 sequence reads: CASSQGHRVMTGELFF. CDR3 coding DNA: TGTGCCAGCAGCCAAGGTCACAGGGTTATGACCGGGGAGCTGTTTTTT.

This sequence joins TRBV2 and TRBJ1-4; TRBD1 might be the D (6 bases). Trimming took off 4 bases at V and 1 base at J, with 10 bases between the two ends. Germline CDR1 is SNHLY and CDR2 is FYNNEI. This CDR3 spans 15 amino acids. This CDR3 is CASSGQGITNEKLFF. Here the CDR3 DNA reads TGTGCCAGCAGTGGCCAGGGGATAACTAATGAAAAACTGTTTTTT.

The V call is TRBV24-1, the J call TRBJ2-6, with 9 bases matching TRBD1. Germline CDR1 is KGHDR and CDR2 is SFDVKD. V lost 9 bases to trimming and J lost 4 bases; unmatched junction nucleotides: 6. The CDR3 runs to 15 residues. This CDR3 reads CATGRTGAGANVLTF. The DNA for the CDR3 is TGTGCCACCGGAAGGACAGGGGCCGGGGCCAACGTCCTGACTTTC.

The chain recombines TRBV27 with TRBJ1-2; no clear D. CDR1 is MNHEY, CDR2 SMNVEV, per germline (reference sequence). CDR3 length: 13 residues. Between the trimmed V and J ends, which lost 3 bases and 2 bases, there was a span of 7 bases. CDR3 DNA: TGTGCCAGCAGTTTCGGCAGGAACTATGGCTACACCTTC. Its protein product is CASSFGRNYGYTF.

V usage is TRBV4-1 and J usage is TRBJ2-7; 8 nucleotides match TRBD1. Trimming at V came to 5 bases and at J to 2 bases, leaving 11 bases not matched to a gene. CDR3 length equals 16 residues. Germline values: CDR1 MGHRA, CDR2 YSYEKL. The CDR3 DNA reads TGCGCCAGCAGCTCCTTAAGGGGACAGGTGCCCTACGAGCAGTACTTC. It is translated as CASSSLRGQVPYEQYF.

V is TRBV27 and J is TRBJ2-1, with 14 bases fitting TRBD2. Per the germline V gene, CDR1 is MNHEY and CDR2 is SMNVEV (reference sequence). The CDR3 covers 17 residues. The V and J ends lost 6 bases and 4 bases, in that order; junction bases with no gene match: 8. This CDR3 reads CASSPGLAGDLYNEQFF. For the CDR3, the DNA is TGTGCCAGCAGCCCGGGACTAGCGGGGGACTTGTACAATGAGCAGTTCTTC.

This chain uses TRBV10-3 with TRBJ2-3; 9 bases line up with TRBD2. Trimming cost V 5 bases and J 5 bases; bases outside gene matches: 8. The CDR3 totals 15 residues. Germline lookup yields CDR1 ENHRY and CDR2 SYGVKD. CDR3: CAISSPTSGLDTQYF. The CDR3 nucleotides are TGTGCCATCAGTTCCCCGACTAGCGGTCTAGATACGCAGTATTTT.

The chain carries TRBV11-3 and TRBJ2-1; weak D call: TRBD1 (5 bases). Trimming removed 1 base at V and 4 bases at J, with 5 bases between. Per germline, CDR1 SGHNT and CDR2 YENEEA. This CDR3 has 13 residues. The DNA of the CDR3 is TGTGCCAGCAGCTTAGCAGGGTACAATGAGCAGTTCTTC. It codes for CASSLAGYNEQFF.

CDR3 amino acids: CASSPLTTGITEAFF. In DNA form, the CDR3 reads TGCGCCAGCAGTCCTTTAACGACAGGGATCACTGAAGCTTTCTTT. This sequence joins TRBV10-1 and TRBJ1-1; 7 nucleotides line up with TRBD1. The CDR3 is made up of 15 amino acids. V shed 5 bases, J shed 4 bases, and the junction held 10 bases outside the gene matches. Germline V gives CDR1 WNHNN, CDR2 SYGVQD (reference sequence).

This chain links TRBV7-2 with TRBJ2-7; 8 positions agree with TRBD2. The CDR3 extends over 15 amino acids. From germline, CDR1 is SGHTA and CDR2 FQGNSA. J lost 4 bases, V lost 0 bases, and 5 bases had no gene match. This CDR3 is CASSLASGSFYEQYF. The CDR3 region has the DNA TGTGCCAGCAGCTTAGCGAGCGGGAGTTTTTACGAGCAGTACTTC.